A single sample is the source of the 23 T cell receptor beta chains below, sequenced in a study of blood T cell repertoires in COVID-19. Only in-frame clones appear in the TCRdb table, and some are missing; sequencing was by immunoSEQ multiplex PCR. The table has 300,000 to 350,000 clones, approximately 88% seen once. Sequencing was carried out using PBMCs or T cells enriched from blood (not recorded which). The receptors shown here come from a man younger than 45 who had recovered from COVID-19.

The chain combines TRBV5-5 with TRBJ2-5, with 7 bases identical to TRBD1. The V segment lost 6 bases and the J segment 1 base; nucleotides outside the gene matches: 3. CDR1 is SGHKS, CDR2 YYEKEE, per germline (reference sequence). The CDR3 has 13 residues. CDR3 residues: CASTNRGQETQYF. DNA for the CDR3: TGTGCCAGCACCAACAGGGGCCAAGAGACCCAGTACTTC.

The chain uses TRBV7-8 and TRBJ1-1; unclear D gene. Germline V gives CDR1 SGHVS, CDR2 FQNEAQ. The CDR3 runs to 13 residues. With 4 bases removed from V and 1 base from J, the gap between germline ends came to 7 bases. The CDR3 protein is CASSYGSNTEAFF. DNA of the CDR3: TGTGCCAGCAGCTACGGGTCGAACACTGAAGCTTTCTTT. The full variable domain, rest sourced from reference TRBV7-8 and TRBJ1-1, is GAGVSQSPRYKVAKRGQDVALRCDPISGHVSLFWYQQALGQGPEFLTYFQNEAQLDKSGLPSDRFFAERPEGSVSTLKIQRTQQEDSAVYLCASSYGSNTEAFFGQGTRLTVV.

The chain recombines TRBV12-5 with TRBJ2-7; D is perhaps TRBD1 (5 bases). The germline V gene encodes CDR1 LGHNT and CDR2 FRNRAP. This CDR3 comprises 15 residues. Trimming shortened V by 5 bases and J by 1 base, and 15 bases separated the two germline ends. The CDR3, as DNA: TGTGCTAGTGGTGGCACAGGATACGGTTCCTACGAGCAGTACTTC. This translates into CASGGTGYGSYEQYF. The full variable domain, its missing parts supplied by reference TRBV12-5 and TRBJ2-7, is DARVTQTPRHKVTEMGQEVTMRCQPILGHNTVFWYRQTMMQGLELLAYFRNRAPLDDSGMPKDRFSAEMPDATLATLKIQPSEPRDSAVYFCASGGTGYGSYEQYFGPGTRLTVT.

V usage is TRBV5-6 and J usage is TRBJ2-2; 7 nucleotides agree with TRBD2. The CDR3 runs 15 residues. CDR1 SGHDT and CDR2 YYEEEE come from the germline V gene. Losses at the gene ends were 4 bases for V and 0 bases for J; bases not matched to a gene: 3. The chain's CDR3 is CASSIGTTNTGELFF. CDR3 nucleotide sequence: TGTGCCAGCAGCATCGGGACTACGAACACCGGGGAGCTGTTTTTT.

This clone was observed a few times. This chain links TRBV11-2 with TRBJ2-2, with D tentatively TRBD1 (6 bases). Germline V gene sequence: CDR1 SGHAT, CDR2 FQNNGV. The V end was cut by 1 base, the J end by 4 bases, with 7 bases between. The CDR3 is 14 residues long. CDR3 amino acids: CASSLGGGTGELFF. The CDR3 nucleotides are TGTGCCAGCAGCTTAGGAGGGGGCACCGGGGAGCTGTTTTTT.

V gene TRBV5-1 combines with J gene TRBJ1-1, with D possibly matching TRBD1 (6 bases). Trimming removed 1 base from V and 1 base from J, with 17 bases in between. This CDR3 spans 17 amino acids. The germline gives CDR1 SGHRS, CDR2 YFSETQ. CDR3 residues: CASSLRVGGPPNTEAFF. CDR3 bases: TGCGCCAGCAGCTTGCGAGTGGGGGGGCCCCCGAACACTGAAGCTTTCTTT.

CDR3 in amino acids: CASSDTANYGYTF. In DNA form, the CDR3 reads TGTGCCAGCAGTGACACAGCCAACTATGGCTACACCTTC. The V gene is TRBV2, the J gene TRBJ1-2, with D hard to call. CDR1 and CDR2 (germline): SNHLY, FYNNEI. There are 13 residues in the CDR3. With 3 bases removed from V and 2 bases from J, the gap between germline ends came to 7 bases.

This chain uses TRBV6-5 with TRBJ1-1; 10 positions agree with TRBD1. The CDR3 covers 14 residues. V trimming: 6 bases; J trimming: 5 bases; junction bases outside the gene matches: 6. The germline V gene has CDR1 MNHEY and CDR2 SVGAGI. The CDR3 loop reads CASRDRGRETEAFF. The DNA of the CDR3 is TGTGCCAGCAGAGACAGGGGGCGTGAGACTGAAGCTTTCTTT.

The J gene is TRBJ2-5, the V gene TRBV6-5; 7 bases are a match to TRBD1. Germline CDR1 is MNHEY and CDR2 is SVGAGI. The CDR3 loop spans 13 amino acids. V lost 6 bases, J lost 2 bases, and 3 bases stayed unmatched. Here the CDR3 reads CASRRGQQETQYF. The DNA for the CDR3 is TGTGCCAGCAGAAGGGGGCAGCAAGAGACCCAGTACTTC.

This chain uses TRBV6-5 with TRBJ2-7; D might be TRBD2 (6 bases). V shed 5 bases and J shed 6 bases, with 14 bases lying between them. The germline gives CDR1 MNHEY, CDR2 SVGAGI. The CDR3 spans 13 residues. The CDR3 loop is CASSMNSGAEQYF. The CDR3 DNA sequence: TGTGCCAGCAGTATGAATTCGGGAGCCGAGCAGTACTTC.

In this sample, this clone turned up a few times. The chain carries TRBV27 and TRBJ1-2, with D perhaps matching TRBD1 (6 bases). V was clipped by 3 bases and J by 4 bases, with 18 bases between them. Germline CDR1 MNHEY, CDR2 SMNVEV (reference sequence). The CDR3 consists of 16 residues. This CDR3 reads CASSFRRGGDSYGYTF. CDR3 bases: TGTGCCAGCAGTTTTAGGAGGGGGGGCGATTCCTATGGCTACACCTTC.

The chain recombines TRBV30 with TRBJ1-5; D gene unclear. This CDR3 comprises 12 residues. Germline assignment: CDR1 GTSNPN and CDR2 SVGIG (reference sequence). The V and J ends lost 4 bases and 7 bases respectively, with 11 bases between them. The CDR3 DNA reads as TGTGCCTGGAACAAGCTAGGACAGCCCCAGCATTTT. Translating it yields CAWNKLGQPQHF.

This rearrangement joins TRBV29-1 to TRBJ1-1; D gene uncertain. Trimming shortened V by 1 base and J by 6 bases, and 15 bases separated the two germline ends. The length of the CDR3 is 14 residues. Germline CDR1 reads SQVTM; CDR2 reads ANQGSEA. Written as DNA, the CDR3 is TGCAGCGTTGAAGGCGGGCGCGATGCATCTGAAGCTTTCTTT. It yields the protein CSVEGGRDASEAFF.

This rearrangement joins TRBV30 to TRBJ1-2, with 8 bases identical to TRBD1. Germline CDR1 and CDR2: GTSNPN and SVGIG (reference sequence). The length of the CDR3 is 14 residues. With 2 bases clipped from V and 5 bases from J, the junction kept 7 bases outside the gene matches. In DNA form, the CDR3 reads TGTGCCTGGAGTTCCCACAGGGGGGGTTATGGCTACACCTTC. Its protein product is CAWSSHRGGYGYTF.

This clone showed up just once. The chain links TRBV2 to TRBJ1-1; 7 bases match TRBD1. The CDR3 is made up of 12 amino acids. The germline gives CDR1 SNHLY, CDR2 FYNNEI. Trimming took 6 bases from V and 6 from J; bases not matched to a gene: 4. The DNA of the CDR3 is TGTGCCAGCAGCCCAGACAGGGCTGAAGCTTTCTTT. Translating gives CASSPDRAEAFF.

This rearrangement joins TRBV5-1 to TRBJ2-1; TRBD2 might be the D (5 bases). Trimming left V 2 bases short and J 7 bases short, with 13 bases between. In germline, CDR1 is SGHRS, CDR2 YFSETQ. The CDR3 spans 14 residues. This CDR3 reads CASSFGPPGNEQFF. In DNA, the CDR3 is TGCGCCAGCAGCTTTGGTCCCCCGGGAAATGAGCAGTTCTTC.

V and J are TRBV7-9 and TRBJ2-3, with a weak D call TRBD1 (7 bases). The CDR3 has 15 amino acids. The V end was cut by 3 bases, the J end by 2 bases, with 12 bases between. Germline assignment: CDR1 SEHNR and CDR2 FQNEAQ (reference sequence). CDR3 loop: CASSLTGTVTDTQYF. For the CDR3, the DNA is TGTGCCAGCAGCTTGACAGGGACTGTCACAGATACGCAGTATTTT.

This clone was seen more than once but under ten times. V is TRBV28 and J is TRBJ2-3; 8 bases agree with TRBD2. This CDR3 is 15 amino acids long. The germline CDR1 and CDR2 sequences are MDHEN and SYDVKM. Unmatched junction bases numbered 5, after V lost 5 bases and J lost 1 base. The CDR3 nucleotides read TGTGCCAGCAGTGACTCGGGGGGGCGCACAGATACGCAGTATTTT. It is translated as CASSDSGGRTDTQYF.

The chain has TRBV12-3 or TRBV12-4 and TRBJ2-3; D gene ambiguous. Deletions cut 7 bases from V and 3 bases from J, with 8 bases between. The CDR3 runs to 12 residues. In nucleotides, the CDR3 is TGTGCCAGCACCGGAGTAACAGATACGCAGTATTTT. It encodes CASTGVTDTQYF.

The V gene is TRBV2, the J gene TRBJ1-5, with TRBD1 matching over 9 bases. From germline, CDR1 is SNHLY and CDR2 FYNNEI. The V and J ends lost 4 bases and 5 bases, in that order; junction bases with no gene match: 3. The length of the CDR3 is 14 residues. The CDR3 bases are TGTGCCAGCAGTGGGGACAGGGATTATCAGCCCCAGCATTTT. It encodes CASSGDRDYQPQHF.

The rearrangement uses TRBV7-9 and TRBJ2-1; the match to TRBD1 covers 8 bases. V was pared by 5 bases and J by 6 bases, with 3 bases of the junction left unmatched. CDR1 is SEHNR, CDR2 FQNEAQ, per germline (reference sequence). This CDR3 region has 13 residues. Here the CDR3 DNA reads TGTGCCAGCAGCGGAGGACAGGGCAATGAGCAGTTCTTC. Its protein product is CASSGGQGNEQFF. The full variable domain, completed using reference TRBV7-9 and TRBJ2-1, is DTGVSQNPRHKITKRGQNVTFRCDPISEHNRLYWYRQTLGQGPEFLTYFQNEAQLEKSRLLSDRFSAERPKGSFSTLEIQRTEQGDSAMYLCASSGGQGNEQFFGPGTRLTVL.

V gene TRBV4-2 combines with J gene TRBJ1-2; 8 nucleotides line up with TRBD1. V lost 0 bases and J lost 3; bases outside the gene matches: 3. The length of the CDR3 is 15 residues. Per germline, CDR1 LGHNA and CDR2 YNFKEQ. The CDR3 protein is CASSQDQGAYYGYTF. The CDR3 coding sequence is TGTGCCAGCAGCCAAGATCAGGGGGCTTACTATGGCTACACCTTC.

The gene calls are TRBV5-4 and TRBJ2-7; TRBD1 matches 8 bases. V dropped 4 bases and J dropped 2; count of bases not matched to a gene: 5. The CDR3 spans 14 residues. CDR1 SGHNT and CDR2 YYREEE come from the germline V gene (reference sequence). The CDR3 DNA is TGTGCCAGCAGCCCGACAGGGGCGACCTACGAGCAGTACTTC. Its translation: CASSPTGATYEQYF.